This TCR beta chain comes out of a study of blood T cells in healthy people across ages. This CDR3 contains 16 residues. CDR1 is SGDLS and CDR2 is YYNGEE in the germline V gene. A second PCR of 7 to 11 cycles used a sample-barcoded 5' primer and a J-beta primer mix. TCRdb re-analysed the 5' RACE reads in MiXCR, keeping a single row per CDR3 protein. The table lists about 2 million distinct CDR3 sequences, roughly 49% of them singletons. This sequence originates from a woman between 40 and 55 years old in good health. The chain couples TRBV9 to TRBJ2-4; the D gene is possibly TRBD1 (6 bases). Gene TRBJ2-7 matches the end of the DNA better, so the J call may be wrong. Sample: blood. DNA of the CDR3: TGTGCCAGCAGCGTAGCTACAGGGAACCCAATTTACGAGCAGTACTTC. Its protein product is CASSVATGNPIYEQYF.